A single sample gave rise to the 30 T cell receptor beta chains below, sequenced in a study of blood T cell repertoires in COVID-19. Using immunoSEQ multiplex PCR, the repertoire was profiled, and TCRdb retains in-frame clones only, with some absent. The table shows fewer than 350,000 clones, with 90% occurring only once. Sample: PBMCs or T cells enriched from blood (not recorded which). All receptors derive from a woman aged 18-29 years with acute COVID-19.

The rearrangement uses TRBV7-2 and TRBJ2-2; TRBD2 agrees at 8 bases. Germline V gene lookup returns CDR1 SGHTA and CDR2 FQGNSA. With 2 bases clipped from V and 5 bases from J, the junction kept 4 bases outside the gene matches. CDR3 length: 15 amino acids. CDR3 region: CASSLRAGETGELFF. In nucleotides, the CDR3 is TGTGCCAGCAGCTTACGAGCGGGAGAGACCGGGGAGCTGTTTTTT.

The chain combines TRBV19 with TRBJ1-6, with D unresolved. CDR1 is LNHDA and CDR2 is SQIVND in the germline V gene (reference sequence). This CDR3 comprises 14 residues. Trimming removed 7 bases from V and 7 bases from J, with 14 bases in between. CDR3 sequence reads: CASTPGRENSPLHF. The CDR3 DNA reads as TGTGCCAGTACTCCGGGAAGGGAAAATTCACCCCTCCACTTT.

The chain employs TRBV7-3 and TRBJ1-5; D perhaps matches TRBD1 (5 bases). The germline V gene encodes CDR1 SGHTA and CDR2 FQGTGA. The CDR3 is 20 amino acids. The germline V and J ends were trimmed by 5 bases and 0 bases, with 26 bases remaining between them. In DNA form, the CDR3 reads TGTGCCAGCAGCGTATGGGGCAGCAGGAAATTTTCCGATAGCAATCAGCCCCAGCATTTT. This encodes CASSVWGSRKFSDSNQPQHF.

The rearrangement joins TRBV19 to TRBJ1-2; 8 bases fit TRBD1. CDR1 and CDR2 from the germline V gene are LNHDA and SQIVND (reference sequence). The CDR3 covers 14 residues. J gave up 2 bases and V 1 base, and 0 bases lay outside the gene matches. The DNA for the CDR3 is TGTGCCAGTAGTATAGGGACAGGGAACTATGGCTACACCTTC. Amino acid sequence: CASSIGTGNYGYTF. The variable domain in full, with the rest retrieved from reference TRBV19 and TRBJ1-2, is DGGITQSPKYLFRKEGQNVTLSCEQNLNHDAMYWYRQDPGQGLRLIYYSQIVNDFQKGDIAEGYSVSREKKESFPLTVTSAQKNPTAFYLCASSIGTGNYGYTFGSGTRLTVV.

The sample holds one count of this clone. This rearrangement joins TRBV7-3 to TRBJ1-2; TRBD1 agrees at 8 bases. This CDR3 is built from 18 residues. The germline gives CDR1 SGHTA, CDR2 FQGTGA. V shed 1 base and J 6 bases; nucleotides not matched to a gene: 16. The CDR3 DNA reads TGTGCCAGCAGCTTAAGCCCCTGGGCAGGGGGCGAGGAGGATGGCTACACCTTC. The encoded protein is CASSLSPWAGGEEDGYTF. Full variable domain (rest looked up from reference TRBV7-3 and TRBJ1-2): GAGVSQTPSNKVTEKGKYVELRCDPISGHTALYWYRQSLGQGPEFLIYFQGTGAADDSGLPNDRFFAVRPEGSVSTLKIQRTERGDSAVYLCASSLSPWAGGEEDGYTFGSGTRLTVV.

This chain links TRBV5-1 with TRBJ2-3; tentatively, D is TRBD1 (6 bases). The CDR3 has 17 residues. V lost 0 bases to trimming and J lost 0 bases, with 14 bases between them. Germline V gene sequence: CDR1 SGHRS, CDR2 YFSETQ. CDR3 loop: CASSLAPGHSSTDTQYF. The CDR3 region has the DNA TGCGCCAGCAGCTTGGCTCCGGGACACTCTAGCACAGATACGCAGTATTTT.

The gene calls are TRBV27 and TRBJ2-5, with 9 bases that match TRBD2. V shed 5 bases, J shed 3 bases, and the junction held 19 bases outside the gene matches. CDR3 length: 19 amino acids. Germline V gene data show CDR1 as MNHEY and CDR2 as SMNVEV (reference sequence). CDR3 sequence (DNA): TGTGCCAGCAGTCCGCTAGCAGTTTTTCGGCCTAGCGGGAAAGAGACCCAGTACTTC. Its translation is CASSPLAVFRPSGKETQYF.

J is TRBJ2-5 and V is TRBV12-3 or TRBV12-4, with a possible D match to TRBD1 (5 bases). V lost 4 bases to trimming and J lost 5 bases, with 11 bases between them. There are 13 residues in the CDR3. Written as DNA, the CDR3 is TGTGCCAGCAGTTGGTCAGGGTCGGAGACCCAGTACTTC. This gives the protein CASSWSGSETQYF.

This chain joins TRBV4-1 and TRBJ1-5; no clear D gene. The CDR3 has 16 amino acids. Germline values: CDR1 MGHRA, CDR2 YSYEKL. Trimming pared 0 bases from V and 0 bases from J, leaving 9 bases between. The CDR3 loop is CASSQDITGSNQPQHF. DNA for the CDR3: TGCGCCAGCAGCCAAGATATAACTGGTAGCAATCAGCCCCAGCATTTT.

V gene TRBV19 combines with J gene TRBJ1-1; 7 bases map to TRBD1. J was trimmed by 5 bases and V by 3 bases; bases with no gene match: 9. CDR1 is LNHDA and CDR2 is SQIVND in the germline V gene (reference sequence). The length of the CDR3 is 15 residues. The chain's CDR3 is CASSILGQGGTEAFF. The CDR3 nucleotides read TGTGCCAGTAGTATTTTGGGGCAGGGGGGTACTGAAGCTTTCTTT. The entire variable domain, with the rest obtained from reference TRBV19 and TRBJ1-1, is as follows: DGGITQSPKYLFRKEGQNVTLSCEQNLNHDAMYWYRQDPGQGLRLIYYSQIVNDFQKGDIAEGYSVSREKKESFPLTVTSAQKNPTAFYLCASSILGQGGTEAFFGQGTRLTVV.

CDR3 amino acids: CASSLNRADTQYF. CDR3 in DNA: TGTGCCAGCAGTTTAAACAGGGCCGATACGCAGTATTTT. The chain couples TRBV12-3 or TRBV12-4 to TRBJ2-3; possible D gene TRBD1, 6 bases. The CDR3 is 13 residues long. The ends were cut back, 2 bases at V and 6 bases at J, with 9 bases in the middle.

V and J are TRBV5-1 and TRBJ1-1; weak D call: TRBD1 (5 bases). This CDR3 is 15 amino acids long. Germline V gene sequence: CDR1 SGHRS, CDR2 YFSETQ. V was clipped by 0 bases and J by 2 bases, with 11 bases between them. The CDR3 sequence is CASSLALGVNTEAFF. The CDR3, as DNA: TGCGCCAGCAGCTTGGCCCTAGGGGTTAACACTGAAGCTTTCTTT.

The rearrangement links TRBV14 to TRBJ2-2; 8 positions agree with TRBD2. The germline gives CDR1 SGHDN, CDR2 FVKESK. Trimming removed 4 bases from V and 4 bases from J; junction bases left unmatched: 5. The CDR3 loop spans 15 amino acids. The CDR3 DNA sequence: TGTGCCAGCAGCCGAGTAGCGGGAAGCACCGGGGAGCTGTTTTTT. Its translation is CASSRVAGSTGELFF.

The CDR3 loop is CASSLGAAPYNEQFF. CDR3 coding DNA: TGTGCCAGCAGCTTAGGAGCGGCGCCATACAATGAGCAGTTCTTC. The chain employs TRBV7-9 and TRBJ2-1, with D maybe TRBD2 (5 bases). Per the germline V gene, CDR1 is SEHNR and CDR2 is FQNEAQ (reference sequence). Trimming cost V 1 base and J 4 bases, with 11 bases left between them. The CDR3 has 15 amino acids.

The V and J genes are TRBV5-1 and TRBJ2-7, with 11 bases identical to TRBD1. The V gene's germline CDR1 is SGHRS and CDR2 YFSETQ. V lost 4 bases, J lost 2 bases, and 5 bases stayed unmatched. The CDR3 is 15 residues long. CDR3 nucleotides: TGCGCCAGCAGCCCCCTGGACAGGGGGCCCTACGAGCAGTACTTC. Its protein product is CASSPLDRGPYEQYF.

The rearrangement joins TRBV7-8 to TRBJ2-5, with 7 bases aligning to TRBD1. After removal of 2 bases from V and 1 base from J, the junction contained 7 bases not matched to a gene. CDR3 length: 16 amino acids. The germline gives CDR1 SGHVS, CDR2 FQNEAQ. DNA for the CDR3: TGTGCCAGCAGCTTACCCGGGACAGCCACCCAAGAGACCCAGTACTTC. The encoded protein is CASSLPGTATQETQYF.

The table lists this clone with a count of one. The CDR3 spells CASSTQGADTQYF. As DNA, the CDR3 is TGTGCCAGCTCAACACAGGGTGCAGATACGCAGTATTTT. The chain is built from TRBV12-3 or TRBV12-4 and TRBJ2-3, with TRBD1 as a possible D gene (6 bases). Trimming cost V 8 bases and J 4 bases, with 13 bases left between them. CDR3 length equals 13 residues.

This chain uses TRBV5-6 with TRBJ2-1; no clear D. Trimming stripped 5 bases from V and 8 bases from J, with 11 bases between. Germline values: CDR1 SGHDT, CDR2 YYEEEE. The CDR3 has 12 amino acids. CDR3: CASSNTEYEQFF. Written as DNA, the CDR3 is TGTGCCAGCAGTAACACCGAATATGAGCAGTTCTTC.

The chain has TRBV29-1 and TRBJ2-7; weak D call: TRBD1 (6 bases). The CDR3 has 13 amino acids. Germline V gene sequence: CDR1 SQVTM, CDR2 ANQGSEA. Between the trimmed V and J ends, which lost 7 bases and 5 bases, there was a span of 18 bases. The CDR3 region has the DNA TGCAGCGCCGGTGGGACACCCAACCACGAGCAGTACTTC. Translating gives CSAGGTPNHEQYF.

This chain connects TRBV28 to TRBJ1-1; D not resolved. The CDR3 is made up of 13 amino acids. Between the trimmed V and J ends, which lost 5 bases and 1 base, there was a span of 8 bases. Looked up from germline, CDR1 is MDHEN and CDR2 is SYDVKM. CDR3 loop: CASSEQRNTEAFF. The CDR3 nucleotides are TGTGCCAGCAGTGAACAGAGGAACACTGAAGCTTTCTTT. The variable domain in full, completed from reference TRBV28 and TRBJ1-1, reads DVKVTQSSRYLVKRTGEKVFLECVQDMDHENMFWYRQDPGLGLRLIYFSYDVKMKEKGDIPEGYSVSREKKERFSLILESASTNQTSMYLCASSEQRNTEAFFGQGTRLTVV.

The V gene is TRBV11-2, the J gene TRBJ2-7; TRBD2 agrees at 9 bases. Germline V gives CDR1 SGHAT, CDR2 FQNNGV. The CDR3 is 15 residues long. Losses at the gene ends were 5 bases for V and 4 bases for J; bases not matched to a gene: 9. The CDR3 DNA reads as TGTGCCAGCAGCGAGTTAGCGGGAGCGGTATACGAGCAGTACTTC. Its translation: CASSELAGAVYEQYF. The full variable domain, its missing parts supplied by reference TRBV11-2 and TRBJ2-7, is EAGVAQSPRYKIIEKRQSVAFWCNPISGHATLYWYQQILGQGPKLLIQFQNNGVVDDSQLPKDRFSAERLKGVDSTLKIQPAKLEDSAVYLCASSELAGAVYEQYFGPGTRLTVT.

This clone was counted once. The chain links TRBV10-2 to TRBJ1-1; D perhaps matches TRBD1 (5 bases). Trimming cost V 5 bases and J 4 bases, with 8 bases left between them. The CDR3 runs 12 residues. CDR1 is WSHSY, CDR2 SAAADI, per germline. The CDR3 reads CASSSGGTEAFF. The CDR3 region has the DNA TGCGCCAGCAGTAGCGGGGGCACTGAAGCTTTCTTT.

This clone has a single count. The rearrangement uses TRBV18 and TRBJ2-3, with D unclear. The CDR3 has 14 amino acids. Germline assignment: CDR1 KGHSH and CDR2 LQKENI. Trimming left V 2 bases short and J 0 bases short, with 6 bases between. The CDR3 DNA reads TGTGCCAGCTCACCATCCCTAAGCACAGATACGCAGTATTTT. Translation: CASSPSLSTDTQYF.

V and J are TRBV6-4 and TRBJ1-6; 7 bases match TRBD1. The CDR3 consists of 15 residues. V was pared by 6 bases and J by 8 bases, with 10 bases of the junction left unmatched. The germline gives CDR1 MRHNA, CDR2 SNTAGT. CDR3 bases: TGTGCCAGCAGGTCTACAGGGGCTGGTCATTCACCCCTCCACTTT. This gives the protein CASRSTGAGHSPLHF.

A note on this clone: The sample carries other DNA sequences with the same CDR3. CDR3 residues: CASSLAGGTDEQFF. CDR3 in DNA: TGTGCCAGCAGTTTAGCGGGAGGGACAGATGAGCAGTTCTTC. The genes are TRBV28 and TRBJ2-1; 9 nucleotides align to TRBD2. V lost 2 bases to trimming and J lost 8 bases; unmatched junction nucleotides: 4. The CDR3 loop spans 14 amino acids. Germline CDR1 MDHEN, CDR2 SYDVKM.

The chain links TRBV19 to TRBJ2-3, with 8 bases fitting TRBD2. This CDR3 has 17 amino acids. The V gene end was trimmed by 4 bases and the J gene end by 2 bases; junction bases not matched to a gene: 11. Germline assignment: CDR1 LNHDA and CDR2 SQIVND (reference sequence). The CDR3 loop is CASSNGTSWRNTDTQYF. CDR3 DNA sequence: TGTGCCAGTAGTAACGGGACTAGTTGGAGAAACACAGATACGCAGTATTTT.

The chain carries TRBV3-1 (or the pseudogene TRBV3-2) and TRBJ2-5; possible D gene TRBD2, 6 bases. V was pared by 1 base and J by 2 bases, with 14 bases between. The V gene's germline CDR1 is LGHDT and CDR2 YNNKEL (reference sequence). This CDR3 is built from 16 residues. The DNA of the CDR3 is TGTGCCAGCAGCCAAGTCGGGTTTAGCGGTCAAGAGACCCAGTACTTC. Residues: CASSQVGFSGQETQYF.

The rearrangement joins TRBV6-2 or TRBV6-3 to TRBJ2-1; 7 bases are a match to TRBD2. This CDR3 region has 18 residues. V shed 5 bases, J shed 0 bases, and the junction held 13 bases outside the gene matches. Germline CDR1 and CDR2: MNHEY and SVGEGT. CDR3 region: CASSPGRRVPSSYNEQFF. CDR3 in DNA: TGTGCCAGCAGTCCCGGGAGGAGAGTACCGAGCTCCTACAATGAGCAGTTCTTC.

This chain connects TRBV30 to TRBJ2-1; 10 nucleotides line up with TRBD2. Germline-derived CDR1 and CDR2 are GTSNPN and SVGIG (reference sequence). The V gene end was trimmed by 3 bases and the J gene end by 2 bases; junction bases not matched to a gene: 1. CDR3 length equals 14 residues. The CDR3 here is CAWRLAGAYNEQFF. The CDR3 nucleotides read TGTGCCTGGAGGCTAGCGGGGGCCTACAATGAGCAGTTCTTC.

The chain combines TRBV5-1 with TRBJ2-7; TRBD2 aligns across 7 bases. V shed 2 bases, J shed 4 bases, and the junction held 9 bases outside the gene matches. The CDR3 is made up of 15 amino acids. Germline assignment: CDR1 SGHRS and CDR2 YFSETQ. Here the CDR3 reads CASSLDPGGIYEQYF. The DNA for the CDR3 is TGCGCCAGCAGCTTAGACCCGGGAGGCATTTACGAGCAGTACTTC.